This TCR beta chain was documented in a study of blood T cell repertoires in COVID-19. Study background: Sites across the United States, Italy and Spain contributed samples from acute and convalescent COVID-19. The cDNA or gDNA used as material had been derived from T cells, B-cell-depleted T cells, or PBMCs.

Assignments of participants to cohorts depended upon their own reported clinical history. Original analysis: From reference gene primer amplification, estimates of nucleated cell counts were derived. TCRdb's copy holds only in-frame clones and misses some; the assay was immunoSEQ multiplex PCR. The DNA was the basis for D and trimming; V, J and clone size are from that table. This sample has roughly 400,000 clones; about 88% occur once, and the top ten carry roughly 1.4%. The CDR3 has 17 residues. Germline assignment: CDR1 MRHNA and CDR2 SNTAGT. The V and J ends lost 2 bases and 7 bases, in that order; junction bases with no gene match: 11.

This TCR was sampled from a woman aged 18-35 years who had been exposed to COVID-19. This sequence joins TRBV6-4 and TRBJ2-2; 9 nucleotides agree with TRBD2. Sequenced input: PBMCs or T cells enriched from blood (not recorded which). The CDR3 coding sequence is TGTGCCAGCAGTGACGGCTGGCGGGGGGGCCTTCACGGGGAGCTGTTTTTT. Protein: CASSDGWRGGLHGELFF.